The 24 T cell receptor beta chains below all came from one sample that was sequenced in a study of T-cell memory formation after mild COVID-19. One entry per CDR3 protein results from TCRdb running MiXCR on the 5' RACE reads. The data contain about 310,000 distinct CDR3 sequences, roughly 19% of them singletons. Material for sequencing was PBMCs or a T cell subset sorted from them (not recorded which). Receptors were obtained from a young man who had mild COVID-19 (a few samples of this study predate the infection). Cell type and time point are not known.

The chain links TRBV4-3 to TRBJ1-4; D might be TRBD1 (5 bases). The germline V gene encodes CDR1 LGHNA and CDR2 YSLEER. The CDR3 runs 15 residues. V shed 4 bases and J shed 0 bases, with 9 bases lying between them. CDR3 DNA: TGCGCCAGCAGCCCAGACAGTGCAACTAATGAAAAACTGTTTTTT. Translating gives CASSPDSATNEKLFF.

This chain links TRBV18 with TRBJ2-7, with TRBD1 matching 8 bases. Germline V gives CDR1 KGHSH, CDR2 LQKENI. The CDR3 covers 14 residues. The V segment lost 3 bases and the J segment 2 bases; nucleotides outside the gene matches: 3. CDR3 coding DNA: TGTGCCAGCTCACCGTGGGACAGGACCTACGAGCAGTACTTC. Protein product: CASSPWDRTYEQYF.

The chain links TRBV4-1 to TRBJ2-2, with a weak D call TRBD2 (7 bases). The germline V gene has CDR1 MGHRA and CDR2 YSYEKL. CDR3 length: 16 residues. Trimming shortened V by 1 base and J by 3 bases, and 12 bases separated the two germline ends. The CDR3 DNA follows: TGCGCCAGCAGCCAAGGATGGGGGGGGCACACCGGGGAGCTGTTTTTT. Protein product: CASSQGWGGHTGELFF.

Only a few counts were recorded for this clonotype. The rearrangement joins TRBV12-3 or TRBV12-4 to TRBJ2-3; D gene unclear. This CDR3 spans 15 amino acids. V lost 7 bases, J lost 2 bases, and 16 bases lay in between. The CDR3 spells CASTLPESTTDTQYF. As DNA, the CDR3 is TGTGCCAGCACCCTACCCGAATCAACCACAGATACGCAGTATTTT.

This clonotype is a singleton in its sample. The chain combines TRBV3-1 with TRBJ1-6, with D tentatively TRBD1 (6 bases). There are 15 residues in the CDR3. The germline gives CDR1 LGHDT, CDR2 YNNKEL (reference sequence). Trimming shortened V by 3 bases and J by 10 bases, and 16 bases separated the two germline ends. The CDR3 nucleotides are TGTGCCAGCAGCCAGACGGGGGGGGCCAAGTCACCCCTCCACTTT. Its translation is CASSQTGGAKSPLHF.

V and J are TRBV9 and TRBJ2-3, with TRBD2 identical over 14 bases. Germline lookup yields CDR1 SGDLS and CDR2 YYNGEE. The CDR3 runs 22 residues. V trimming: 4 bases; J trimming: 2 bases; junction bases outside the gene matches: 21. CDR3 region: CASSFNPPGTSGGPLLTDTQYF. Written as DNA, the CDR3 is TGTGCCAGCAGCTTCAATCCTCCCGGGACTAGCGGGGGCCCGTTACTCACAGATACGCAGTATTTT.

The chain employs TRBV4-2 and TRBJ1-2, with D possibly being TRBD1 (6 bases). The CDR3 is 14 residues long. Trimming left V 2 bases short and J 5 bases short, with 12 bases between. The V gene's germline CDR1 is LGHNA and CDR2 YNFKEQ. The DNA for the CDR3 is TGTGCCAGCAGCCAACCGGGGGCTGGGTATGGCTACACCTTC. Translation: CASSQPGAGYGYTF.

In its sample, this clonotype was seen a few times. The chain recombines TRBV7-9 with TRBJ2-5; D is perhaps TRBD2 (6 bases). From germline, CDR1 is SEHNR and CDR2 FQNEAQ (reference sequence). Trimming shortened V by 5 bases and J by 5 bases, and 18 bases separated the two germline ends. This CDR3 region has 15 residues. CDR3 sequence (DNA): TGTGCCAGCAGCCCATGGGGGGATGGTGGCGAGACCCAGTACTTC. It codes for CASSPWGDGGETQYF.

This clonotype was counted a few times. The chain has TRBV11-2 and TRBJ1-2; no clear D gene. Germline V CDR1 and CDR2: SGHAT, FQNNGV. The CDR3 sequence is 15 residues long. The germline V and J ends were trimmed by 5 bases and 8 bases, with 21 bases remaining between them. The CDR3 DNA reads as TGTGCCAGCAGCCTACTGCAGAAATATTCGTGGGGCTACACCTTC. Encoded protein: CASSLLQKYSWGYTF. Full variable domain (remainder filled in from reference TRBV11-2 and TRBJ1-2): EAGVAQSPRYKIIEKRQSVAFWCNPISGHATLYWYQQILGQGPKLLIQFQNNGVVDDSQLPKDRFSAERLKGVDSTLKIQPAKLEDSAVYLCASSLLQKYSWGYTFGSGTRLTVV.

The chain employs TRBV7-2 and TRBJ2-1, with D possibly being TRBD1 (6 bases). Trimming pared 5 bases from V and 7 bases from J, leaving 15 bases between. The CDR3 is 14 residues long. Germline V CDR1 and CDR2: SGHTA, FQGNSA. As DNA, the CDR3 is TGTGCCAGCAGCAAGGGGGACGGCGCAAATGAGCAGTTCTTC. Its translation is CASSKGDGANEQFF.

This clonotype has a handful of counts. This chain uses TRBV5-1 with TRBJ1-2, with D possibly TRBD1 on 6 matching bases. Trimming left V 4 bases short and J 1 base short, with 29 bases between. Germline lookup yields CDR1 SGHRS and CDR2 YFSETQ. This CDR3 comprises 20 residues. The CDR3 loop reads CASSPKRGRDTISLNYGYTF. The CDR3 region has the DNA TGCGCCAGCAGCCCCAAAAGGGGCCGGGACACTATCTCCCTTAACTATGGCTACACCTTC.

This clonotype was observed a few times. DNA of the CDR3: TGTGCCAGCAGCAGGGGACTGCACAATGAGCAGTTCTTC. This gives the protein CASSRGLHNEQFF. V usage is TRBV12-3 or TRBV12-4 and J usage is TRBJ2-1; the D call may be TRBD1 or TRBD2 (6 bases each). Trimming took off 6 bases at V and 5 bases at J, with 11 bases between the two ends. The CDR3 loop spans 13 amino acids.

The V and J genes are TRBV7-9 and TRBJ2-7, with D uncertain. Trimming took off 3 bases at V and 7 bases at J, with 10 bases between the two ends. CDR1 and CDR2 (germline): SEHNR, FQNEAQ (reference sequence). The CDR3 has 12 amino acids. The CDR3 DNA follows: TGTGCCAGCAGCTTCTCCGCTGGGGAGCAGTACGTC. Amino acid sequence: CASSFSAGEQYV.

The rearrangement uses TRBV6-5 and TRBJ1-5; D is undetermined. V lost 6 bases and J lost 4, with 13 bases in between. Germline CDR1 MNHEY, CDR2 SVGAGI. CDR3 size: 14 residues. The CDR3 is CASSRLAGNQPQHF. The CDR3 DNA reads TGTGCCAGCAGCCGCCTCGCCGGGAATCAGCCCCAGCATTTT.

The chain employs TRBV12-3 or TRBV12-4 and TRBJ2-1; 9 bases align to TRBD1. With 6 bases clipped from V and 4 bases from J, the junction kept 7 bases outside the gene matches. The CDR3 is made up of 15 amino acids. The CDR3 spells CASRFSGTGYNEQFF. DNA of the CDR3: TGTGCCAGCAGATTCTCCGGGACAGGGTACAATGAGCAGTTCTTC.

This clonotype was counted many times. V is TRBV6-6 and J is TRBJ1-6, with D tentatively TRBD1 (5 bases). V was trimmed by 6 bases and J by 4 bases, leaving 7 bases between them. Germline CDR1 is MNHNY and CDR2 is SVGAGI (reference sequence). CDR3 size: 13 residues. CDR3 in amino acids: CASRTEYNSPLHF. The CDR3 DNA reads TGTGCCAGCAGGACAGAATATAATTCACCCCTCCACTTT.

As regards this clonotype: Being one base from a much bigger clone, this may be a read error. This chain links TRBV29-1 with TRBJ2-1; 12 bases agree with TRBD2. Germline lookup yields CDR1 SQVTM and CDR2 ANQGSEA. The CDR3 consists of 14 residues. CDR3 region: CSVTLAGGPNKQFF. CDR3 in DNA: TGCAGCGTTACCCTAGCGGGGGGGCCCAATAAGCAGTTCTTC.

This clonotype came up a few times. V and J are TRBV9 and TRBJ2-3, with D hard to call. The length of the CDR3 is 13 residues. Germline V gives CDR1 SGDLS, CDR2 YYNGEE. Between the trimmed V and J ends, which lost 0 bases and 2 bases, there was a span of 4 bases. The DNA for the CDR3 is TGTGCCAGCAGCGTAGTACCCACAGATACGCAGTATTTT. Translating it yields CASSVVPTDTQYF.

This sequence joins TRBV20-1 and TRBJ2-3; D is unresolved. CDR1 and CDR2 (germline): DFQATT, SNEGSKA (reference sequence). The CDR3 has 14 residues. V lost 1 base to trimming and J lost 3 bases, with 11 bases between them. CDR3 DNA sequence: TGCAGTGCTAGAGCCCCTCGGTTGACAGATACGCAGTATTTT. Translation: CSARAPRLTDTQYF.

The sample holds many counts of this clonotype. The chain has TRBV20-1 and TRBJ2-7; D may be TRBD1 or TRBD2 (6 bases each). CDR1 is DFQATT and CDR2 is SNEGSKA in the germline V gene (reference sequence). This CDR3 is built from 12 residues. Trimming left V 5 bases short and J 3 bases short, with 11 bases between. The CDR3 spells CSAWGAGYEQYF. The CDR3 DNA reads TGCAGTGCTTGGGGGGCTGGCTACGAGCAGTACTTC.

This chain uses TRBV12-3 or TRBV12-4 with TRBJ2-2; the D is unclear. V lost 4 bases and J 6 bases, leaving 9 bases between the germline ends. The CDR3 totals 13 residues. The CDR3 here is CASSWVASGELFF. As DNA, the CDR3 is TGTGCCAGCAGTTGGGTAGCATCCGGGGAGCTGTTTTTT.

This clonotype was seen more than once but under ten times. The chain joins TRBV24-1 to TRBJ2-5, with D maybe TRBD2 (5 bases). The ends were cut back, 9 bases at V and 2 bases at J, with 12 bases in the middle. Germline V gives CDR1 KGHDR, CDR2 SFDVKD. The CDR3 loop spans 13 amino acids. The CDR3: CATGPGYQETQYF. The CDR3 DNA sequence: TGTGCCACCGGACCGGGGTATCAAGAGACCCAGTACTTC.

The J gene is TRBJ1-1, the V gene TRBV29-1, with a tentative D call TRBD1 (5 bases). Germline V lookup: CDR1 SQVTM, CDR2 ANQGSEA. The V and J ends lost 3 bases and 1 base respectively, with 9 bases between them. There are 13 residues in the CDR3. Here the CDR3 reads CSVERTQNTEAFF. The CDR3 DNA reads TGCAGCGTTGAGAGGACACAGAACACTGAAGCTTTCTTT.

The chain combines TRBV10-3 with TRBJ2-3; TRBD2 matches 9 bases. Germline V CDR1 and CDR2: ENHRY, SYGVKD. J was trimmed by 2 bases and V by 3 bases; bases with no gene match: 6. This CDR3 is 16 amino acids long. The CDR3 DNA reads TGTGCCATCAGTGAAGGCGGGGGGGTGCTCACAGATACGCAGTATTTT. Its protein product is CAISEGGGVLTDTQYF.